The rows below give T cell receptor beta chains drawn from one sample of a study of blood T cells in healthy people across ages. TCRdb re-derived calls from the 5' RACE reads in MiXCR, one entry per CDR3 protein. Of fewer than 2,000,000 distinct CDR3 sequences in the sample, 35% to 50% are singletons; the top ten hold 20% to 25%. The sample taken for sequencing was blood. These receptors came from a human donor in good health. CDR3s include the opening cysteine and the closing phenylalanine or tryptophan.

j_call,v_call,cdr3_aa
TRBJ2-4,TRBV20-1,CSARDPAGTSGGVAKNIQYF
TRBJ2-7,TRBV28,CASSFSRGVGYEQYF
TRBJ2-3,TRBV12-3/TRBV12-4,CASSRRFRALSTDTQYF
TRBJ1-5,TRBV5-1,CASSFIPGTDQPQHF
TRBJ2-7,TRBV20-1,CSASERLAGSPEQYF
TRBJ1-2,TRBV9,CASSYTGTGNYGYTF
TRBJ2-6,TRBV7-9,CASSLAAPGANVLTF
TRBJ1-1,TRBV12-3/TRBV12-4,CTSSSRQFGGAEAFF
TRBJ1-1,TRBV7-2,CASWGGGTEAFF
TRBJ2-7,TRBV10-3,CAISVYSSYEQYF
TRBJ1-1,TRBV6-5,CASSYQGLGGTEAFF
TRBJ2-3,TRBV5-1,CASSLERRSTDTQYF
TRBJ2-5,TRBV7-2,CASSFQTGTETQYF
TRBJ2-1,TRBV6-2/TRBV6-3,CASSKTRNEQFF
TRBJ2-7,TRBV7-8,CASTPDLLISYEQYF
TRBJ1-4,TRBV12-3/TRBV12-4,CASSFGRSNEKLFF
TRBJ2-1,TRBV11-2,CASSLSARTGYNEQFF
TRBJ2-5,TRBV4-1,CASSQGAETQETQYF
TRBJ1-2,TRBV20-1,CSARDPNFYTF
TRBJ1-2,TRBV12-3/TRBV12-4,CASSLARRGQGPRGYTF
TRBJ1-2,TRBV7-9,CASGFGDRRYYGYTF
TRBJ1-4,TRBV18,CASSPGTDEKLFF
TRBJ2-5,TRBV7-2,CASSPLFRGETQYF
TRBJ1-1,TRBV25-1,CASSEFYGGVGEAFF